The T cell receptor beta chain described here comes from a study of a mutant IDH1 vaccine in newly diagnosed glioma. A word on this clone: Its antigen remains unidentified.

Regarding time point: week 5, during vaccination. Mutant IDH1 20-mer peptide, at 300 ug, made up each vaccine dose, with topical imiquimod. This table comes from immunoSEQ multiplex PCR, and its TCRdb copy is limited to in-frame clones, with some not included. The profile shows around 42,000 clones, 80% to 90% of them singletons. Germline V lookup: CDR1 SEHNR, CDR2 FQNEAQ (reference sequence). The CDR3 covers 17 residues. The V and J ends lost 1 base and 2 bases, in that order; junction bases with no gene match: 3. Whole-study results and caveats: In around 93% of patients, immune responses induced by the vaccine occurred.

This chain joins TRBV7-9 and TRBJ2-1, with TRBD2 matching 12 bases. This TCR derives from a man aged 35-49 years with glioma. The sequencing here drew on PBMCs, taken from a glioma patient whose treatment included an IDH1 peptide vaccine. DNA of the CDR3: TGTGCCAGCAGCTTAGTACCTAGCGGGAGGGCCTACAATGAGCAGTTCTTC. It yields the protein CASSLVPSGRAYNEQFF.